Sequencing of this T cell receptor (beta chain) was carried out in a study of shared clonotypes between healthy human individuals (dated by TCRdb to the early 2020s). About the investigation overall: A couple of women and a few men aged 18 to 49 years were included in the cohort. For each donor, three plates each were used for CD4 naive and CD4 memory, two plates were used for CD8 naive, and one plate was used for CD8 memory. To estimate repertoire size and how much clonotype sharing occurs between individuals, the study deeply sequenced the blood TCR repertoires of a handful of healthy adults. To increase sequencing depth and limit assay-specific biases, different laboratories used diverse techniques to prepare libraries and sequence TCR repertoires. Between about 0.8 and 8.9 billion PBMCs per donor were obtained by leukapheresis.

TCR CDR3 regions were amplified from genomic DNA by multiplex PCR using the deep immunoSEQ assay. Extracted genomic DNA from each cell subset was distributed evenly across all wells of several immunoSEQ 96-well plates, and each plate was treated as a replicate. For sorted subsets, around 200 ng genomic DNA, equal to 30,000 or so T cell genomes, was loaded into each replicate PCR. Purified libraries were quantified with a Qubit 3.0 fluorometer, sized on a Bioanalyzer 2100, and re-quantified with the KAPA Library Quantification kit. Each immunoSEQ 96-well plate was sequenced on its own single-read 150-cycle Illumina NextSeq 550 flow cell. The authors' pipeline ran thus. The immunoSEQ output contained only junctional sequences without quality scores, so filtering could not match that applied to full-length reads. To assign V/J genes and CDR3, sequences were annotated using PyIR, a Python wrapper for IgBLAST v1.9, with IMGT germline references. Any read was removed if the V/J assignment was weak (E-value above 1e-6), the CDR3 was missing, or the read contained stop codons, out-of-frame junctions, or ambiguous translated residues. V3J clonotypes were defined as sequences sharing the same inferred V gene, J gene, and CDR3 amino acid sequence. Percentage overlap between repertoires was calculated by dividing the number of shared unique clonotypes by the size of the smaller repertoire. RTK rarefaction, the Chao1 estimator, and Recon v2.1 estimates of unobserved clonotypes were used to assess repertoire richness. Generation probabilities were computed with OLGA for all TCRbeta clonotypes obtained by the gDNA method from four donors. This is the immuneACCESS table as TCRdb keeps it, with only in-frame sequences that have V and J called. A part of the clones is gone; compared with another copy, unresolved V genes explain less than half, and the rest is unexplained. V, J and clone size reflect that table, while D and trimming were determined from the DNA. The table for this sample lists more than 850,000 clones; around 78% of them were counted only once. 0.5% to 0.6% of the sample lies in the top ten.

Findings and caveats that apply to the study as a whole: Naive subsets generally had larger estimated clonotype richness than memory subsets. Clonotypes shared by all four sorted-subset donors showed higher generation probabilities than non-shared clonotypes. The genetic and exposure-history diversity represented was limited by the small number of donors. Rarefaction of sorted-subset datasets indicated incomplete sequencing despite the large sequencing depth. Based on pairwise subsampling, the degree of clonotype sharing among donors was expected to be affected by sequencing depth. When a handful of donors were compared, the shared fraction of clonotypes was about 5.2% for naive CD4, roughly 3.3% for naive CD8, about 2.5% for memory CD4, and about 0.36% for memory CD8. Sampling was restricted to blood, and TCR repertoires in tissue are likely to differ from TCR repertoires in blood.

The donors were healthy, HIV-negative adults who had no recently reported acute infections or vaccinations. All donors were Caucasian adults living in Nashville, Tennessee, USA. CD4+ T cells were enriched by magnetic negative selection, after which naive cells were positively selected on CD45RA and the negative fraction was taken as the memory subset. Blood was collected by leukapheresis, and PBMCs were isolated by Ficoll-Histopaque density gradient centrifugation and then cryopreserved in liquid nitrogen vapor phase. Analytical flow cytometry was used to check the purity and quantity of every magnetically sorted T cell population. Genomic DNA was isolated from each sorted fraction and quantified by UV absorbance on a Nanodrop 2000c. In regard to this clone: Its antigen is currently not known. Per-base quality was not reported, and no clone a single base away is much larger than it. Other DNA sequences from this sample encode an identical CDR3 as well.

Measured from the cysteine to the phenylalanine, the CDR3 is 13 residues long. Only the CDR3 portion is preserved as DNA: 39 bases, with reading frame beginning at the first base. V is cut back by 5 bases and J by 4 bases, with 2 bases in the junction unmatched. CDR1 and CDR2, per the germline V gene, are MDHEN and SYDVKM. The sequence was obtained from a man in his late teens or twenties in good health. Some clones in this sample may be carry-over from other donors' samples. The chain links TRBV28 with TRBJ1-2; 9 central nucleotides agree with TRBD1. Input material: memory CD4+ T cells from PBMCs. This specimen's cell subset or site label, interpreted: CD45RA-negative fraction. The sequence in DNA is TGTGCCAGCAGTCCGGGACAGGGCTATGGCTACACCTTC. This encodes CASSPGQGYGYTF.